One sample yielded the 14 T cell receptor beta chains listed below, sequenced in a study of CD8 T cells in Susac syndrome. With random hexamers, 0.5 to 1 ug RNA was reverse transcribed. TCRdb re-derived calls from the immunoSEQ multiplex PCR reads in MiXCR, one entry per CDR3 protein. The table includes about 180,000 distinct CDR3 sequences, around 95% detected once. The sample consisted of CD8+ T cells from PBMCs. The receptors stem from a human donor with multiple sclerosis.

V is TRBV2 and J is TRBJ2-6; D gene ambiguous. Trimming took off 6 bases at V and 1 base at J, with 13 bases between the two ends. The germline CDR1 and CDR2 sequences are SNHLY and FYNNEI. The CDR3 loop spans 16 amino acids. CDR3 DNA sequence: TGTGCCAGCAGCTTACTGGAAAGGTCTGGGGCCAACGTCCTGACTTTC. Protein: CASSLLERSGANVLTF.

The chain is built from TRBV9 and TRBJ2-3; 8 nucleotides align to TRBD2. The CDR3 is 16 residues long. The trim removed 4 bases at V and 0 bases at J, leaving 7 bases unmatched. Germline CDR1 reads SGDLS; CDR2 reads YYNGEE. CDR3 nucleotides: TGTGCCAGCAGCCCCCGCGCGGGAGGAAGCACAGATACGCAGTATTTT. It translates to CASSPRAGGSTDTQYF.

This chain connects TRBV11-2 to TRBJ1-1, with 7 bases aligning to TRBD1. CDR3 length equals 17 residues. Per the germline V gene, CDR1 is SGHAT and CDR2 is FQNNGV. The J segment lost 1 base and the V segment lost 1 base, leaving 9 bases of the junction unmatched. DNA of the CDR3: TGTGCCAGCAGCTTAGCGTCTATGGGACAGCCGAACACTGAAGCTTTCTTT. Protein product: CASSLASMGQPNTEAFF.

The chain has TRBV15 and TRBJ1-4; 9 positions match TRBD1. Trimming removed 3 bases from V and 7 bases from J; junction bases left unmatched: 9. There are 16 residues in the CDR3. Germline assignment: CDR1 LNHNV and CDR2 YYDKDF (reference sequence). CDR3 amino acids: CATSSARDRVLEKLFF. The CDR3 coding sequence is TGTGCCACCAGCAGTGCCCGGGACAGGGTACTTGAAAAACTGTTTTTT. Combining the CDR3 with reference TRBV15 and TRBJ1-4 gives the whole variable domain DAMVIQNPRYQVTQFGKPVTLSCSQTLNHNVMYWYQQKSSQAPKLLFHYYDKDFNNEADTPDNFQSRRPNTSFCFLDIRSPGLGDTAMYLCATSSARDRVLEKLFFGSGTQLSVL.

The chain employs TRBV24-1 and TRBJ2-1; 8 nucleotides align to TRBD1. V shed 5 bases and J 8 bases; nucleotides not matched to a gene: 10. This CDR3 is built from 15 residues. Germline CDR1 is KGHDR and CDR2 is SFDVKD. The CDR3: CATSAPGQGGDEQFF. As DNA, the CDR3 is TGTGCCACCAGTGCCCCCGGACAGGGTGGCGATGAGCAGTTCTTC.

The CDR3 DNA sequence: TGTGCCAGCACCTCACCCGGACAGGTGACCTACAATGAGCAGTTCTTC. Protein sequence: CASTSPGQVTYNEQFF. The chain couples TRBV28 to TRBJ2-1; 7 bases fit TRBD1. The CDR3 consists of 16 residues. J was trimmed by 2 bases and V by 7 bases; bases with no gene match: 11. Looked up from germline, CDR1 is MDHEN and CDR2 is SYDVKM.

In this sample, this clonotype turned up once. V is TRBV24-1 and J is TRBJ1-4; a weak D match, TRBD1 (5 bases). V was trimmed by 7 bases and J by 7 bases, leaving 12 bases between them. The germline gives CDR1 KGHDR, CDR2 SFDVKD. The CDR3 contains 13 residues. The chain's CDR3 is CATRAGIGEKLFF. The CDR3 bases are TGTGCCACCAGGGCAGGGATAGGTGAAAAACTGTTTTTT.

The CDR3 sequence is CSARERADYEQYF. Written as DNA, the CDR3 is TGCAGTGCTAGAGAGAGGGCGGACTACGAGCAGTACTTC. The chain carries TRBV20-1 and TRBJ2-7, with D perhaps TRBD2 (5 bases). Trimming removed 0 bases from V and 3 bases from J, with 9 bases in between. Germline values: CDR1 DFQATT, CDR2 SNEGSKA (reference sequence). This CDR3 has 13 residues.

The chain recombines TRBV7-3 with TRBJ2-2; no firm D call. This CDR3 is built from 15 residues. Trimming removed 5 bases at V and 8 bases at J, with 18 bases between. Germline V gene data show CDR1 as SGHTA and CDR2 as FQGTGA. In DNA form, the CDR3 reads TGTGCCAGCAGCACCCATATCGCTTTTCAGGGGGAGCTGTTTTTT. Translation gives CASSTHIAFQGELFF. The whole variable domain, filled in from reference TRBV7-3 and TRBJ2-2, reads GAGVSQTPSNKVTEKGKYVELRCDPISGHTALYWYRQSLGQGPEFLIYFQGTGAADDSGLPNDRFFAVRPEGSVSTLKIQRTERGDSAVYLCASSTHIAFQGELFFGEGSRLTVL.

J is TRBJ2-1 and V is TRBV27, with 9 positions matching TRBD1. Germline-derived CDR1 and CDR2 are MNHEY and SMNVEV (reference sequence). The CDR3 runs to 16 residues. The V gene end was trimmed by 5 bases and the J gene end by 7 bases; junction bases not matched to a gene: 12. Here the CDR3 DNA reads TGTGCCAGCAGTACCCAGAGGGGACAGGGACCAAATGAGCAGTTCTTC. It specifies CASSTQRGQGPNEQFF.

The chain is built from TRBV27 and TRBJ1-1; maybe TRBD1 (6 bases). V gave up 8 bases and J gave up 4 bases, with 14 bases separating them. Germline values: CDR1 MNHEY, CDR2 SMNVEV (reference sequence). This CDR3 comprises 13 residues. CDR3 bases: TGTGCCAGCTGGCCAACAGGGAGCACTGAAGCTTTCTTT. Its protein product is CASWPTGSTEAFF.

The genes are TRBV13 and TRBJ2-7; D not certain. The germline gives CDR1 PRHDT, CDR2 FYEKMQ (reference sequence). Trimming cost V 0 bases and J 3 bases, with 9 bases left between them. The CDR3 sequence is 14 residues long. The CDR3 is CASSLGQTFYEQYF. The CDR3 bases are TGTGCCAGCAGCTTAGGACAGACCTTCTACGAGCAGTACTTC.

The V gene is TRBV9, the J gene TRBJ1-2; D is unclear. Germline V CDR1 and CDR2: SGDLS, YYNGEE. The CDR3 length is 13 residues. V was cut by 6 bases and J by 1 base, with 10 bases left in between. The CDR3 DNA reads as TGTGCCAGCAAGGGTACAGATAACTATGGCTACACCTTC. It is translated as CASKGTDNYGYTF.

V usage is TRBV27 and J usage is TRBJ2-7; possible D gene TRBD1, 6 bases. The ends were cut back, 8 bases at V and 3 bases at J, with 14 bases in the middle. Germline loops: CDR1 MNHEY, CDR2 SMNVEV (reference sequence). This CDR3 region has 13 residues. The CDR3 sequence is CASRSTGFYEQYF. CDR3 DNA: TGTGCCAGCCGGTCGACAGGATTCTACGAGCAGTACTTC.